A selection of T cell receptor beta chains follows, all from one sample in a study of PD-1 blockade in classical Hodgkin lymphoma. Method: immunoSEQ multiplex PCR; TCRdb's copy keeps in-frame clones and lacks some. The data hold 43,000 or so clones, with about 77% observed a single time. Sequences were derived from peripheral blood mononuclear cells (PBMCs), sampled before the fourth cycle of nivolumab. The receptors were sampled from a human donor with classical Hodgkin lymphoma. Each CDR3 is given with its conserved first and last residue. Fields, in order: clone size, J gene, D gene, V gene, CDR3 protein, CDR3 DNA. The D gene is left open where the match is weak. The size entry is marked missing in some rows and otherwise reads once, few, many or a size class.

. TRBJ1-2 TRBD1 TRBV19 CASKMDRASNYGYTF TGTGCCAGTAAGATGGACAGGGCCTCTAACTATGGCTACACCTTC
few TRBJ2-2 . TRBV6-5 CASRRQAPGELFF TGTGCCAGCAGACGACAAGCCCCCGGGGAGCTGTTTTTT
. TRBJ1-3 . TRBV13 CASSPQEYSGNTIYF TGTGCCAGCAGCCCTCAGGAGTACTCTGGAAACACCATATATTTT
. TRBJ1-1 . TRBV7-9 CASSLALSEAFF TGTGCCAGCAGCTTAGCGCTCTCTGAAGCTTTCTTT
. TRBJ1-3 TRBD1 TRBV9 CASSATGQGSSGNTIYF TGTGCCAGCAGCGCAACGGGACAGGGAAGCTCTGGAAACACCATATATTTT
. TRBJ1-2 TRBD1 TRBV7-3 CAPGPRGPMRSYGYTF TGTGCCCCTGGGCCCAGGGGGCCTATGAGGTCCTATGGCTACACCTTC
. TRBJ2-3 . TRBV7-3 CASSSGLSTDTQYF TGTGCCAGCAGCTCAGGGTTATCTACAGATACGCAGTATTTT
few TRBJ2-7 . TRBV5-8 CASSFLFQGYEQYF TGTGCCAGCAGCTTCTTATTCCAGGGGTACGAGCAGTACTTC
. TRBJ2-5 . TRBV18 CASSLSRTQYF TGTGCCAGCTCACTGTCCCGGACCCAGTACTTC
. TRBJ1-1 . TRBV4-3 CASSQNKGTEAFF TGCGCCAGCAGCCAAAATAAGGGAACTGAAGCTTTCTTT
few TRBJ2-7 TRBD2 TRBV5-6 CASSPRWRGSRAYEQYF TGTGCCAGCAGCCCCAGGTGGCGGGGGAGCAGGGCGTACGAGCAGTACTTC
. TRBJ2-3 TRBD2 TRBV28 CASSPNSGGGDTQYF TGTGCCAGCAGTCCTAATAGCGGGGGAGGGGATACGCAGTATTTT
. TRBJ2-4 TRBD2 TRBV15 CATSSPGLAGNIQYF TGTGCCACCAGCAGCCCGGGACTAGCGGGGAACATTCAGTACTTC